The 22 T cell receptor beta chains below all came from one sample that was sequenced in a study of blood T cell repertoires in COVID-19. Method: immunoSEQ multiplex PCR; TCRdb's copy keeps in-frame clones and lacks some. The sample lists about 220,000 clones; approximately 77% were seen once. The sample taken for sequencing was peripheral blood. The receptors originated from a woman of 80 years or more with acute or convalescent COVID-19.

V usage is TRBV4-1 and J usage is TRBJ2-5; 7 bases map to TRBD2. With V trimmed by 0 bases and J by 7 bases, 14 bases remained unmatched. Germline CDR1 and CDR2: MGHRA and YSYEKL. The CDR3 totals 17 residues. CDR3 loop: CASSQDPGGVGGRTQYF. CDR3 nucleotides: TGCGCCAGCAGCCAAGACCCGGGGGGTGTGGGAGGACGGACCCAGTACTTC.

This clone was counted a few times. The chain couples TRBV19 to TRBJ1-3; D unclear. Germline V CDR1 and CDR2: LNHDA, SQIVND (reference sequence). V lost 5 bases to trimming and J lost 4 bases, with 12 bases between them. The CDR3 spans 14 residues. DNA of the CDR3: TGTGCCAGTAGTCCGTACACCCGCGGAAACACCATATATTTT. Its protein is CASSPYTRGNTIYF.

The rearrangement links TRBV7-9 to TRBJ1-2; 8 nucleotides line up with TRBD1. V gave up 5 bases and J gave up 4 bases; unmatched junction bases: 3. This CDR3 has 13 amino acids. Germline values: CDR1 SEHNR, CDR2 FQNEAQ (reference sequence). In DNA, the CDR3 is TGTGCCAGCAGCGCCAGGGGGCCCTATGGCTACACCTTC. As protein: CASSARGPYGYTF.

This clone was observed once. This chain connects TRBV7-9 to TRBJ1-4; D might be TRBD1 (5 bases). The V gene's germline CDR1 is SEHNR and CDR2 FQNEAQ (reference sequence). The CDR3 extends over 15 amino acids. V was clipped by 0 bases and J by 4 bases, with 9 bases between them. The CDR3 sequence is CASSLAATDNEKLFF. The CDR3 nucleotides read TGTGCCAGCAGCTTAGCGGCGACAGATAATGAAAAACTGTTTTTT.

The V and J genes are TRBV5-1 and TRBJ1-1; D is unresolved. In germline, CDR1 is SGHRS, CDR2 YFSETQ. The CDR3 consists of 13 residues. Trimming cost V 1 base and J 4 bases, with 8 bases left between them. Here the CDR3 reads CASSLREGTEAFF. The CDR3 coding sequence is TGCGCCAGCAGCTTGAGAGAGGGCACTGAAGCTTTCTTT.

The rearrangement uses TRBV4-2 and TRBJ1-1; a weak D match, TRBD1 (6 bases). The CDR3 length is 13 residues. Trimming shortened V by 5 bases and J by 3 bases, and 10 bases separated the two germline ends. Germline CDR1 LGHNA, CDR2 YNFKEQ. CDR3 sequence (DNA): TGTGCCAGCAGCAGAGGGGGGGACACTGAAGCTTTCTTT. Encoded protein: CASSRGGDTEAFF.

The V call is TRBV30, the J call TRBJ1-1; D is ambiguous. Trimming left V 0 bases short and J 2 bases short, with 7 bases between. The CDR3 loop spans 13 amino acids. Germline assignment: CDR1 GTSNPN and CDR2 SVGIG (reference sequence). The CDR3 loop is CAWSVVLNTEAFF. The CDR3 nucleotides read TGTGCCTGGAGTGTCGTCCTCAACACTGAAGCTTTCTTT.

The chain links TRBV10-3 to TRBJ2-7; 9 nucleotides agree with TRBD1. Trimming cost V 6 bases and J 7 bases; bases outside gene matches: 10. The CDR3 runs 14 residues. Germline V gene lookup returns CDR1 ENHRY and CDR2 SYGVKD. CDR3 amino acids: CAISDGQGLREQYF. DNA of the CDR3: TGTGCCATCAGCGACGGACAGGGGTTGAGGGAGCAGTACTTC.

The gene calls are TRBV19 and TRBJ2-7; a possible D gene is TRBD1 (6 bases). Germline loops: CDR1 LNHDA, CDR2 SQIVND (reference sequence). V was cut by 3 bases and J by 3 bases, with 15 bases left in between. CDR3 length: 15 residues. Here the CDR3 reads CASSISRGQGYEQYF. The CDR3 nucleotides read TGTGCCAGTAGTATTTCCCGGGGACAAGGCTACGAGCAGTACTTC. The whole variable domain, filled in from reference TRBV19 and TRBJ2-7, reads DGGITQSPKYLFRKEGQNVTLSCEQNLNHDAMYWYRQDPGQGLRLIYYSQIVNDFQKGDIAEGYSVSREKKESFPLTVTSAQKNPTAFYLCASSISRGQGYEQYFGPGTRLTVT.

This rearrangement joins TRBV30 to TRBJ1-2; D gene ambiguous. Between the trimmed V and J ends, which lost 4 bases and 7 bases, there was a span of 13 bases. This CDR3 comprises 12 residues. Per the germline V gene, CDR1 is GTSNPN and CDR2 is SVGIG (reference sequence). The CDR3 bases are TGTGCCTGGAATACCATACCCGGTGGCTACACCTTC. Protein sequence: CAWNTIPGGYTF.

V usage is TRBV25-1 and J usage is TRBJ2-5; 7 bases are shared with TRBD2. Germline V gene data show CDR1 as MGHDK and CDR2 as SYGVNS. J was trimmed by 2 bases and V by 1 base; bases with no gene match: 1. The CDR3 has 14 amino acids. The DNA of the CDR3 is TGTGCCAGCAGTGAATGGGAGGGTCAAGAGACCCAGTACTTC. Translation: CASSEWEGQETQYF.

The chain couples TRBV5-4 to TRBJ1-4; 10 bases line up with TRBD1. Per the germline V gene, CDR1 is SGHNT and CDR2 is YYREEE (reference sequence). The J segment lost 5 bases and the V segment lost 0 bases, leaving 10 bases of the junction unmatched. This CDR3 region has 18 residues. The CDR3 bases are TGTGCCAGCAGCTTGGCCAGGGACAGGGGCGGGAGGAATGAAAAACTGTTTTTT. It specifies CASSLARDRGGRNEKLFF.

The chain recombines TRBV9 with TRBJ2-1; D is perhaps TRBD2 (6 bases). Germline V gene lookup returns CDR1 SGDLS and CDR2 YYNGEE. The CDR3 has 16 residues. V lost 4 bases to trimming and J lost 8 bases, with 22 bases between them. CDR3 sequence: CASSTSFAGPEDEQFF. CDR3 nucleotides: TGTGCCAGCAGCACCAGTTTTGCGGGGCCCGAGGATGAGCAGTTCTTC.

The CDR3 is CASSQKGPRGSSPLHF. CDR3 DNA sequence: TGTGCCAGCAGCCAAAAAGGCCCCAGGGGTTCATCACCCCTCCACTTT. The chain is built from TRBV14 and TRBJ1-6; D is possibly TRBD1 (6 bases). Per the germline V gene, CDR1 is SGHDN and CDR2 is FVKESK. Trimming removed 2 bases from V and 10 bases from J, with 18 bases in between. This CDR3 has 16 amino acids.

The V gene is TRBV11-3, the J gene TRBJ1-1, with a tentative D call TRBD1 (5 bases). Germline V gene data show CDR1 as SGHNT and CDR2 as YENEEA. V was trimmed by 0 bases and J by 7 bases, leaving 18 bases between them. The CDR3 is made up of 16 amino acids. CDR3 sequence: CASSLESGKVTGEAFF. As DNA, the CDR3 is TGTGCCAGCAGCTTAGAGTCAGGGAAGGTAACTGGTGAAGCTTTCTTT.

The rearrangement uses TRBV7-3 and TRBJ2-3; D may be TRBD1 (6 bases). V gave up 2 bases and J gave up 9 bases, with 9 bases separating them. The CDR3 consists of 12 residues. Looked up from germline, CDR1 is SGHTA and CDR2 is FQGTGA. The CDR3 region is CASSLERGTQYF. Written as DNA, the CDR3 is TGTGCCAGCAGCTTAGAGAGGGGGACGCAGTATTTT.

This clone was seen just once. This chain connects TRBV9 to TRBJ1-2, with 10 bases aligning to TRBD1. Germline V gene sequence: CDR1 SGDLS, CDR2 YYNGEE. The CDR3 is 12 residues long. The junction had 2 bases not matched to a gene; V was cut back by 4 bases and J by 8 bases. In DNA, the CDR3 is TGTGCCAGCAGCCGGGACAGGGGAGGCTACACCTTC. It yields the protein CASSRDRGGYTF.

The chain couples TRBV10-3 to TRBJ2-7; D is possibly TRBD1 (6 bases). V shed 7 bases and J shed 1 base, with 11 bases lying between them. CDR1 is ENHRY, CDR2 SYGVKD, per germline. CDR3 size: 13 residues. CDR3 sequence (DNA): TGTGCCATCACCCCTGACAGGTCCTACGAGCAGTACTTC. Translation: CAITPDRSYEQYF.

V and J are TRBV28 and TRBJ1-4; a weak D match, TRBD1 (5 bases). This CDR3 is 16 amino acids long. With 6 bases removed from V and 3 bases from J, the gap between germline ends came to 17 bases. The germline V gene encodes CDR1 MDHEN and CDR2 SYDVKM. CDR3 DNA sequence: TGTGCCAGCAGCTGGGGGGTGGGCCCCTCTAATGAAAAACTGTTTTTT. This gives the protein CASSWGVGPSNEKLFF.

The chain joins TRBV3-1 (or the pseudogene TRBV3-2) to TRBJ1-6; possible D gene TRBD1, 6 bases. CDR1 is LGHDT, CDR2 YNNKEL, per germline (reference sequence). The CDR3 extends over 15 amino acids. V was shortened by 5 bases and J by 7 bases, with 15 bases between the two germline ends. CDR3 region: CASSSSAGANSPLHF. CDR3 bases: TGTGCCAGCAGCTCCTCGGCAGGGGCAAATTCACCCCTCCACTTT.

In its sample, this clone was seen a few times. This chain links TRBV11-2 with TRBJ2-5; possible D gene TRBD2, 7 bases. This CDR3 has 12 residues. V lost 8 bases, J lost 3 bases, and 10 bases lay in between. Germline V CDR1 and CDR2: SGHAT, FQNNGV. CDR3 nucleotides: TGTGCCAGCCGGGGGGCGGAAGAGACCCAGTACTTC. This sequence encodes CASRGAEETQYF.

This clone was counted once. The chain carries TRBV6-2 or TRBV6-3 and TRBJ1-1, with 12 bases that match TRBD1. There are 17 residues in the CDR3. Germline V gene data show CDR1 as MNHEY and CDR2 as SVGEGT. With V trimmed by 2 bases and J by 1 base, 5 bases remained unmatched. CDR3 in DNA: TGTGCCAGCAGTTACCCGGGACAGGGGGCGAGGAACACTGAAGCTTTCTTT. Amino acid sequence: CASSYPGQGARNTEAFF.